This T cell receptor beta chain was captured by sequencing in a study of beta chain features in type 1 diabetes (dated by TCRdb to 2016 to 2019). At the level of the whole study: Patients and healthy donors did not differ in mean age, gender distribution, total cell number or subset yield. A total of roughly 100,000,000 sorted cells were examined across all samples, and the number of cells per subset was strongly correlated with RNA yield. In the study, TCRB repertoires of sorted circulating CD4+ T cell subsets from recently diagnosed type 1 diabetes patients were compared with those of matched healthy donors. Regulatory and stem cell-like memory subsets were obtained from only 8 patients and roughly 8 healthy donors, while naive and central memory subsets were obtained from all 28 donors. Broader findings and caveats from the paper: HLA sub-analyses involved small numbers of individuals, so any influence of HLA type on TCRB rearrangement remained unresolved. Naive, central memory and regulatory TCRB repertoires appeared to be more similar among patients than among healthy donors. Type 1 diabetes patients showed a moderate but significant shortening of TCRB CDR3 length in all four CD4+ subsets. Shorter templates might be favored by PCR, yet because patient and control samples were amplified and corrected together, any such skew would affect both groups equally. Patients with type 1 diabetes made fewer insertions and deleted more nucleotides at VDJ recombination sites, implying thymic rearrangement abnormalities. Because cDNA was sequenced instead of genomic DNA, highly expressing activated cells could be over-represented, though the groups showed no difference in activation or CD3 levels.

This clone was recorded at least ten times. Its antigen remains undetermined. One base away there is no much larger clone; base qualities are not given. Each donor gave one peripheral blood draw, averaging approximately 0.11 L, which was collected into heparinised tubes. A BD FACSAria II was used to sort naive, central memory, regulatory and stem cell-like memory CD4+ T cells with a panel that included CD45RO, CCR7, CD25, CD127, CD95 and CD27. A purity above 98% was achieved for all sorted populations. PBMCs were isolated immediately by Lymphoprep density gradient centrifugation and stained directly without culture. Samples were stained and sorted in pairs, with one healthy donor and one patient per experiment, so that batch effects were minimized. The entire isolated RNA was reverse transcribed using the High Capacity cDNA Reverse Transcription Kit, and thus expressed TCRB transcripts were sequenced. Deep immunoSEQ sequencing was applied to naive, central memory and regulatory T cell samples, giving an average of roughly 3.5 million total reads per sample. Sorted cells were lysed in RLT buffer, and RNA was extracted using DNase-treated RNeasy Micro or Mini kits according to cell number. To prevent cross-contamination, every cell subset was processed on its own, while patient and healthy donor samples were processed together. The immunoSEQ multiplex PCR was used to amplify TCRB sequences from cDNA, yielding 87-bp fragments that span the CDR3 region. Sequencing of the amplicons was performed on the Illumina HiSeq platform. From the authors' description of their analysis: PCR bias was corrected computationally using synthetic template baselines, and reads within Hamming distance 2 were collapsed, with unmergeable singletons discarded. Reads were aligned to IMGT to assign V, D and J genes, CDR3 length, and insertions or deletions at six rearrangement sites. Within each subset, clonotype counts were normalized to sorted cell number, and only after that were true diversity and Gini coefficients computed with the tcR R package. Repertoire sharing was quantified using the overlap coefficient calculated on TCRB nucleotide sequences. Here the immuneACCESS table is served through TCRdb, limited to in-frame sequences with V and J called. Missing clones are a known gap in these copies; in checked studies unresolved V genes cover under half, and the rest lacks a known reason. V and J calls and clone size are as listed in that table; D and trimming were resolved from the DNA. For this sample the table gives some 220,000 clones, of which about a tenth were detected only once. 1% to 1.5% of the sample is taken by the ten largest.

From the cysteine up to the phenylalanine, the CDR3 has a length of 12 residues. CDR3 DNA only is kept here, 36 bases in frame from base 1. Cut back by 7 bases and 3 bases, the V and J ends lie 10 bases apart. CDR1 and CDR2, looked up from the germline V gene, are MGHDK and SYGVNS. This sequence was found in a man aged 18 to 29 in good health. Sequencing used central memory CD4+ T cells from blood. The chain was built from TRBV25-1 and TRBJ2-7; the D gene could be either TRBD1 or TRBD2, each agreeing at 5 bases. The CDR3 protein sequence reads: CASKGSIYEQYF. The DNA sequence is TGTGCCAGCAAGGGGAGTATCTACGAGCAGTACTTC.